These 7 T cell receptor beta chains came from one sample sequenced in a study of T cell responses to AZD1222 COVID-19 vaccine. TCRdb's copy holds only in-frame clones and misses some; the assay was immunoSEQ multiplex PCR. The sample records over 150,000 clones, 70% to 90% being singletons. This specimen consisted of peripheral blood, obtained 28 days after the second AZD1222 dose. Receptors were obtained from an adult who received the AZD1222 COVID-19 vaccine.

A single count supports this clone. J is TRBJ1-4 and V is TRBV7-9; D is perhaps TRBD1 (5 bases). The CDR3 contains 16 residues. Germline CDR1 reads SEHNR; CDR2 reads FQNEAQ (reference sequence). Trimming took 2 bases from V and 0 from J, leaving 10 bases between them. The CDR3: CASSLSGAATNEKLFF. CDR3 in DNA: TGTGCCAGCAGCTTAAGCGGGGCTGCAACTAATGAAAAACTGTTTTTT.

The gene calls are TRBV13 and TRBJ2-6; D is ambiguous. V was pared by 2 bases and J by 3 bases, with 5 bases between. Germline V CDR1 and CDR2: PRHDT, FYEKMQ (reference sequence). The length of the CDR3 is 14 residues. The CDR3 is CASSLRFGANVLTF. CDR3 nucleotide sequence: TGTGCCAGCAGCTTAAGGTTTGGGGCCAACGTCCTGACTTTC.

V usage is TRBV2 and J usage is TRBJ1-6; D is possibly TRBD1 (5 bases). In germline, CDR1 is SNHLY, CDR2 FYNNEI. V was pared by 6 bases and J by 10 bases, with 22 bases between. This CDR3 is built from 16 residues. The CDR3 bases are TGTGCCAGCAGCCCCCCTCGGGGGGGAGCTCGGTCACCCCTCCACTTT. Translated: CASSPPRGGARSPLHF.

The chain links TRBV11-2 to TRBJ2-5, with 11 bases fitting TRBD2. Germline V gene data show CDR1 as SGHAT and CDR2 as FQNNGV. Unmatched junction bases numbered 8, after V lost 0 bases and J lost 2 bases. The CDR3 extends over 18 amino acids. As DNA, the CDR3 is TGTGCCAGCAGCTTAGATCTAGCGGGGGGTCTAGATCAAGAGACCCAGTACTTC. Translation: CASSLDLAGGLDQETQYF.

The CDR3 DNA is TGTGCCAGCAGCTTGGCCTGGTCGACAGGGGATGAGCAGTTCTTC. It specifies CASSLAWSTGDEQFF. The chain uses TRBV11-2 and TRBJ2-1, with 8 nucleotides matching TRBD1. The CDR3 consists of 15 residues. Germline-derived CDR1 and CDR2 are SGHAT and FQNNGV. Trimming removed 3 bases from V and 8 bases from J; junction bases left unmatched: 9.

This clone was picked up one time. V gene TRBV30 combines with J gene TRBJ2-1, with 9 bases fitting TRBD2. V lost 0 bases and J lost 8; bases outside the gene matches: 5. The CDR3 is 14 amino acids. Looked up from germline, CDR1 is GTSNPN and CDR2 is SVGIG (reference sequence). CDR3 sequence reads: CAWSVAGGPDEQFF. Here the CDR3 DNA reads TGTGCCTGGAGTGTCGCGGGGGGGCCAGATGAGCAGTTCTTC.

V is TRBV18 and J is TRBJ2-2, with 10 bases lining up with TRBD2. The CDR3 has 17 amino acids. The V segment lost 4 bases and the J segment 0 bases; nucleotides outside the gene matches: 5. The germline V gene has CDR1 KGHSH and CDR2 LQKENI. In DNA form, the CDR3 reads TGTGCCAGCTCACGTCCGACTAGCGGGTCGAACACCGGGGAGCTGTTTTTT. Its protein product is CASSRPTSGSNTGELFF.